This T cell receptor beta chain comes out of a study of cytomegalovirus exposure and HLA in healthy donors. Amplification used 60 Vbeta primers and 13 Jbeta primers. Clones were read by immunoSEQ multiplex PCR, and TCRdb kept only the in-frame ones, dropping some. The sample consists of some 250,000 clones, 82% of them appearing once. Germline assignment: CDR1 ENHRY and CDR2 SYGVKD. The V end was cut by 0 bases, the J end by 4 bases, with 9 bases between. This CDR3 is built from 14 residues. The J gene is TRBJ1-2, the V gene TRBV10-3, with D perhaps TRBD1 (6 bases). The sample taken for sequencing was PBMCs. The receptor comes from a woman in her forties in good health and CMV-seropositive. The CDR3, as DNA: TGTGCCATCAGTGAGTCCGGACAGCGCTATGGCTACACCTTC. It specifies CAISESGQRYGYTF.